This T cell receptor beta chain appears in the sequencing data of a study of OX40 agonist ivuxolimab in advanced cancers. The V end was cut by 5 bases, the J end by 4 bases, with 11 bases between. Germline-derived CDR1 and CDR2 are SGHAT and FQNNGV. The CDR3 has 13 amino acids. Sequenced by immunoSEQ multiplex PCR; TCRdb stores in-frame clones only, minus some. The sample holds more than 65,000 clones, around 83% seen once. The sequenced sample was CD4+ or CD8+ T cells sorted from blood, obtained in a trial of the OX40 agonist ivuxolimab. This chain links TRBV11-2 with TRBJ1-1; the D is unclear. The receptor's source is an adult with an advanced solid tumor such as melanoma, head and neck, liver or kidney cancer. CDR3 protein: CASSQPGSTEAFF. CDR3 DNA: TGTGCCAGCAGCCAACCGGGGAGCACTGAAGCTTTCTTT.